This record covers a single T cell receptor beta chain. Its cognate antigen has yet to be identified. No quality values exist for individual bases; no much larger clone is one base distant. Library method: RT-PCR. Sequenced using an Illumina HiSeq 2500. TCRdb took the public reads, trimmed them with fastp at Q25, ran MiXCR for clone calling and kept in-frame beta chains. Here each entry gathers all rows of one CDR3 protein and keeps the most common genes and DNA. This sample comprises just under 250,000 distinct CDR3 sequences, 12% of them detected only once. Together, the top ten hold 7.8% of the sample. The cysteine opens and the phenylalanine closes a CDR3 of 13 amino acids. The DNA shown is the 39-base CDR3, in frame from base 1. Sequences SQVTM (CDR1) and ANQGSEA (CDR2) are obtained from the germline V gene. The germline V and J ends show losses of 5 bases and 5 bases respectively, and no gene match explains 5 bases of the junction.

This specimen belongs to a study of response to subunit inactivated influenza vaccine (dated by TCRdb to between 2018 and 2020). Some background on the complete study: To follow how T cells responded to a trivalent subunit inactivated influenza vaccine, the researchers relied on deep quantitative profiling of the T cell receptor repertoire.

Findings and caveats that apply to the study as a whole: It was suggested by the authors that each seasonal influenza vaccination may recruit only a limited number of new T cells.

The chain employs TRBV29-1 and TRBJ1-4; 7 central bases correspond to TRBD1. Sequenced here: non-naive T cells sorted from PBMCs, sampled less than 15 days before vaccination. The sample's cell subset or site label, decoded: memory T cell fraction. The receptor was derived from a man aged 45 to 65 who received an inactivated influenza vaccine. Donor details come from another sample of the same person, matched by shared clones. The DNA sequence is given as TGCAGCGTTTCAGGGGGTTTAAATGAAAAACTGTTTTTT. The translation is CSVSGGLNEKLFF.